A selection of T cell receptor beta chains follows, all from one sample in a study of blood T cell repertoires in COVID-19. Sequencing used immunoSEQ multiplex PCR; TCRdb keeps in-frame clones, though not all of them. The repertoire consists of just under 85,000 clones, with about 87% occurring once and the leading ten covering 8%. Input material: peripheral blood. The receptors stem from a man at least 80 years old with active or convalescent COVID-19. CDR3s include the opening cysteine and the closing phenylalanine or tryptophan. Fields, in order: D gene, clone size, J gene, V gene, CDR3 DNA, CDR3 protein. D genes are given only for firm matches. Clone size is not always given. Where it is, it says once, few, many or a class for expanded clones.

>.|.|TRBJ1-5|TRBV28
TGTGCCAGCAGTTCCGAACAACAGGGTTTTCAGCCCCAGCATTTT
CASSSEQQGFQPQHF
>TRBD2|.|TRBJ2-1|TRBV9
TGTGCCAGCAGCGGACTAGCGGGTACCTACAATGAGCAGTTCTTC
CASSGLAGTYNEQFF
>.|.|TRBJ1-1|TRBV10-1
TGCGCCAGCAGTGAAAGACGGGAGAACACTGAAGCTTTCTTT
CASSERRENTEAFF
>.|.|TRBJ1-1|TRBV19
TGTGCCAGTAGTACTCTCCCCGGACAGATGAACACTGAAGCTTTCTTT
CASSTLPGQMNTEAFF
>TRBD2|once|TRBJ2-2|TRBV9
TGTGCCAGCAGCGTAAGCCGACTAGCGGGATCTTCGGACACCGGGGAGCTGTTTTTT
CASSVSRLAGSSDTGELFF
>TRBD2|once|TRBJ2-1|TRBV10-3
TGTGCCATCAGTTGGACTAGCGGCAACAATGAGCAGTTCTTC
CAISWTSGNNEQFF
>.|.|TRBJ2-1|TRBV6-2/TRBV6-3
TGTGCCAGCAGATACCCGCCCGGGGGCGGGGGCTACAATGAGCAGTTCTTC
CASRYPPGGGGYNEQFF
>.|.|TRBJ2-2|TRBV29-1
TGCAGCGTGCAGGAAATCCCCACCGGGGAGCTGTTTTTT
CSVQEIPTGELFF
>.|.|TRBJ2-5|TRBV18
TGTGCCAGCTCAAGAGACAGGGGAGGGGAGACCCAGTACTTC
CASSRDRGGETQYF
>.|.|TRBJ2-2|TRBV18
TGTGCCAGCTCCTATAGGACAAATATCAACACCGGGGAGCTGTTTTTT
CASSYRTNINTGELFF
>.|.|TRBJ1-2|TRBV28
TGTGCCAGCAGCGACGGGGCAGGGGTGAACTATGGCTACACCTTC
CASSDGAGVNYGYTF
>.|once|TRBJ1-1|TRBV20-1
TGCAGTGCTCCCCAGAACACTGAAGCTTTCTTT
CSAPQNTEAFF
>.|once|TRBJ1-6|TRBV19
TGTGCCAGTAGCATCACCAGGGCGCCCAGTAATTCACCCCTCCACTTT
CASSITRAPSNSPLHF
>.|.|TRBJ1-3|TRBV19
TGTGCCAGTACCAGGGCTGGAAACACCATATATTTT
CASTRAGNTIYF
>.|once|TRBJ1-2|TRBV7-9
TGTGCCAGCAGCTTCGACAGTCAGGGCTACACCTTC
CASSFDSQGYTF
>.|.|TRBJ1-6|TRBV7-6
TGTGCCAGCAGCTCTACAGGGTTTAATTCACCCCTCCACTTT
CASSSTGFNSPLHF
>TRBD1|.|TRBJ1-5|TRBV6-5
TGTGCCAGCAGTTACCCGACAGGGGGCAATCAGCCCCAGCATTTT
CASSYPTGGNQPQHF
>TRBD1|.|TRBJ1-6|TRBV5-6
TGTGCCAGCAGCCCCAGGGGGTCCTTCTCCTATAATTCACCCCTCCACTTT
CASSPRGSFSYNSPLHF
>TRBD1|.|TRBJ1-2|TRBV10-2
TGCGCCAGCAGTGATTCGGACAGGGACCTCTTCTATGGCTACACCTTC
CASSDSDRDLFYGYTF
>TRBD2|.|TRBJ2-3|TRBV2
TGTGCCAGCAGCGAGACAGGATTAGCGGGGGGGACAGATACGCAGTATTTT
CASSETGLAGGTDTQYF
>.|.|TRBJ2-2|TRBV6-1
TGTGCCAGCAGTGAAGCTGGTGGGGGTGGGGCGGGAACCGGGGAGCTGTTTTTT
CASSEAGGGGAGTGELFF
>.|.|TRBJ1-3|TRBV10-3
TGTGCCATCAGTGAAACAAGAAACACCATATATTTT
CAISETRNTIYF
>.|.|TRBJ1-2|TRBV5-1
TGCGCCAGCAGCTGGGGGCGGAACGGGGGCTACACCTTC
CASSWGRNGGYTF
>.|.|TRBJ1-3|TRBV5-4
TGTGCCAGCAGCGGGGAGCCAGCCCTCTCTGGAAACACCATATATTTT
CASSGEPALSGNTIYF
>.|.|TRBJ1-1|TRBV21-1
TGTGCCAGCAGCACAACCCAAGGTAGGCAGGGGGCTTCGATTTGGACTGAAGCTTTCTTT
CASSTTQGRQGASIWTEAFF
>.|.|TRBJ1-6|TRBV5-4
TGTGCCAGCAGCTTTATCGGTAATTCACCCCTCCACTTT
CASSFIGNSPLHF
>.|.|TRBJ1-3|TRBV4-2
TGTGCCAGCAGCCAAGAGGGGCGGCGCGGAAACACCATATATTTT
CASSQEGRRGNTIYF
>TRBD2|.|TRBJ2-1|TRBV5-1
TGCGCCAGCAGCTTGGGACTAGCGGTCAACAATGAGCAGTTCTTC
CASSLGLAVNNEQFF
>.|.|TRBJ1-1|TRBV7-8
TGCCTGAGGGACACTGAAGCTTTCTTT
CLRDTEAFF
>.|.|TRBJ1-6|TRBV12-5
TGTGCTAGTGGTTTGCCCACCAAGACAGGCCCGAATTCACCCCTCCACTTT
CASGLPTKTGPNSPLHF
>.|.|TRBJ2-5|TRBV14
TGTGCCAGCAGCCAAGCCTACAGGAATCAAGAGACCCAGTACTTC
CASSQAYRNQETQYF
>TRBD1|.|TRBJ2-2|TRBV9
TGTGCCAGCAGCCGGGACAGCGCGAACACCGGGGAGCTGTTTTTT
CASSRDSANTGELFF
>.|.|TRBJ2-2|TRBV5-1
TGCGCCAGCAGCTTGCCGGGGGACACCGGGGAGCTGTTTTTT
CASSLPGDTGELFF
>.|few|TRBJ1-2|TRBV27
TGTGCCAGCAGTCACAGGGACTATGGCTACACCTTC
CASSHRDYGYTF
>.|.|TRBJ1-1|TRBV28
TGTGGGATCCGGGAGAACACTGAAGCTTTCTTT
CGIRENTEAFF
>.|.|TRBJ1-3|TRBV19
TGTGCCAGTAGTATGGGCATTAGCTCTGGAAACACCATATATTTT
CASSMGISSGNTIYF
>.|.|TRBJ1-2|TRBV19
TGTGCCAGTAGTACCCGCAGGGGACCGGACTATGGCTACACCTTC
CASSTRRGPDYGYTF
>TRBD2|.|TRBJ2-2|TRBV5-4
TGTGCCAGCAGCTTGCAGCGGGGGGGCCCCGGGGAGCTGTTTTTT
CASSLQRGGPGELFF
>TRBD1|.|TRBJ1-2|TRBV18
TGTGCCAGCTCAAACCAGGGGGCGCTGGATGGCTACACCTTC
CASSNQGALDGYTF
>TRBD1|.|TRBJ2-1|TRBV6-5
TGTGCCAGCAGCCATGGACAGGCCAAGAATGAGCAGTTCTTC
CASSHGQAKNEQFF
>TRBD1|.|TRBJ1-4|TRBV28
TGTGCCAGCAGTTCACAGGGGGCGGTTGGGGAAAAACTGTTTTTT
CASSSQGAVGEKLFF
>TRBD1|once|TRBJ1-4|TRBV7-9
TGTGCCAGCAGCACGGGACAGGGTAATGAAAAACTGTTTTTT
CASSTGQGNEKLFF